This T cell receptor (beta chain) derives from a study of T cells in Graves' hyperthyroidism and ophthalmopathy. Across the whole study: Peripheral blood was taken when the disease was first diagnosed, before any treatment began. Study results and limitations: Through a model of 13 V-J features, ophthalmopathy was separated from stable hyperthyroidism.

RNA transcripts served as the template for amplifying TCR beta CDR3 regions. HTBI primers were used for first-round RT-PCR of the TCR CDR3. TCRdb itself ran the multiplex PCR reads through MiXCR, one entry per CDR3 protein. The sample holds a few hundred thousand distinct CDR3 sequences, 19% seen once. Orbital computed tomography and thyroid ultrasound, together with serum TRAb and thyroxine and clinical symptoms, were used for diagnoses. On this clonotype itself: No antigen is known for it.

The CDR3 totals 14 residues. Germline V lookup: CDR1 ENHRY, CDR2 SYGVKD. Trimming cost V 6 bases and J 3 bases; bases outside gene matches: 6. Sequenced sample: blood. This clonotype was obtained from a woman between 18 and 30 years old with Graves' hyperthyroidism. J is TRBJ2-7 and V is TRBV10-3; 9 positions agree with TRBD1. For the CDR3, the DNA is TGTGCCATCAGAAACGGGACAGGGAACTACGAGCAGTACTTC. Protein: CAIRNGTGNYEQYF.